One sample yielded the 18 T cell receptor beta chains listed below, sequenced in a study of CXCR3 chemokines and chemotherapy response in bladder cancer. TCRdb re-called the PCR reads with MiXCR, one entry per CDR3 protein. The data hold about 13,000 distinct CDR3 sequences, with around 11% observed a single time. Sample collection was performed from a patient whose treatment included neoadjuvant chemotherapy. The receptors come from a human donor with bladder cancer that did not respond to neoadjuvant chemotherapy.

The table lists this clonotype with a few counts. The rearrangement uses TRBV6-1 and TRBJ2-5; D is possibly TRBD2 (6 bases). Trimming took 3 bases from V and 4 from J, leaving 12 bases between them. CDR3 size: 14 residues. CDR1 is MNHNS, CDR2 SASEGT, per germline. The CDR3 protein is CASSEYWGLETQYF. CDR3 nucleotides: TGTGCCAGCAGTGAGTATTGGGGACTAGAGACCCAGTACTTC.

The rearrangement joins TRBV18 to TRBJ1-5; a weak D match, TRBD1 (5 bases). Per the germline V gene, CDR1 is KGHSH and CDR2 is LQKENI. The ends were cut back, 6 bases at V and 5 bases at J, with 11 bases in the middle. CDR3 length equals 13 residues. CDR3 in DNA: TGTGCCAGCTCCCCCGGGGGGGATCAGCCCCAGCATTTT. Amino acid sequence: CASSPGGDQPQHF.

This clonotype has a count of ten or more. The chain couples TRBV6-5 to TRBJ2-3; D gene uncertain. There are 13 residues in the CDR3. The ends were cut back, 4 bases at V and 2 bases at J, with 7 bases in the middle. Germline V gives CDR1 MNHEY, CDR2 SVGAGI. The CDR3 DNA reads as TGTGCCAGCAGTTTATACAACACAGATACGCAGTATTTT. Residues: CASSLYNTDTQYF.

This clonotype is labeled as medium-sized. The chain links TRBV19 to TRBJ2-1, with TRBD1 as a possible D gene (6 bases). V lost 0 bases and J 4 bases, leaving 10 bases between the germline ends. From germline, CDR1 is LNHDA and CDR2 SQIVND (reference sequence). The CDR3 is 15 residues long. The CDR3 protein is CASSIEGQVYNEQFF. The CDR3 region has the DNA TGTGCCAGTAGTATAGAGGGACAAGTATACAATGAGCAGTTCTTC.

The chain recombines TRBV20-1 with TRBJ2-3; TRBD2 matches 11 bases. V was clipped by 3 bases and J by 5 bases; unmatched bases: 7. This CDR3 is 15 amino acids long. Germline assignment: CDR1 DFQATT and CDR2 SNEGSKA (reference sequence). The CDR3 protein is CSASQLAGAGDTQYF. The CDR3 DNA is TGCAGTGCTAGTCAACTAGCGGGGGCGGGAGATACGCAGTATTTT.

The chain couples TRBV20-1 to TRBJ2-7, with no clear D. The CDR3 has 12 residues. The V gene's germline CDR1 is DFQATT and CDR2 SNEGSKA (reference sequence). V shed 7 bases and J shed 1 base, with 11 bases lying between them. CDR3 DNA sequence: TGCAGTGTGGCGTCAAATTCCTACGAGCAGTACTTC. Translation gives CSVASNSYEQYF.

This clonotype was picked up a small number of times. The rearrangement links TRBV20-1 to TRBJ2-1, with 7 bases that match TRBD2. This CDR3 has 13 residues. Germline values: CDR1 DFQATT, CDR2 SNEGSKA (reference sequence). The trim removed 3 bases at V and 3 bases at J, leaving 2 bases unmatched. The CDR3 sequence: CSARRGGYNEQFF. The CDR3 nucleotides read TGCAGTGCTAGGCGCGGGGGCTACAATGAGCAGTTCTTC.

At least ten counts were recorded for this clonotype. The V gene is TRBV27, the J gene TRBJ1-6; D ambiguous. This CDR3 contains 13 residues. The germline V gene encodes CDR1 MNHEY and CDR2 SMNVEV (reference sequence). Trimming removed 0 bases at V and 5 bases at J, with 2 bases between. The CDR3 coding sequence is TGTGCCAGCAGTTTATCACATAATTCACCCCTCCACTTT. This sequence encodes CASSLSHNSPLHF.

By share of the sample, this clonotype is medium-sized. The chain recombines TRBV10-3 with TRBJ2-3; 11 bases are a match to TRBD1. With 10 bases clipped from V and 2 bases from J, the junction kept 11 bases outside the gene matches. Germline V gene lookup returns CDR1 ENHRY and CDR2 SYGVKD. This CDR3 has 16 amino acids. The CDR3 spells CATLLDRGPDTDTQYF. The CDR3 DNA follows: TGTGCCACTCTCCTGGACAGGGGGCCGGACACAGATACGCAGTATTTT.

This clonotype occurred many times. The V and J genes are TRBV12-3 or TRBV12-4 and TRBJ2-3; D not certain. The CDR3 runs to 12 residues. Trimming pared 2 bases from V and 7 bases from J, leaving 7 bases between. The CDR3 DNA is TGTGCCAGCAGTTTAATCCGTAATACGCAGTATTTT. It codes for CASSLIRNTQYF.

By share, this clonotype counts as medium-sized. The chain is built from TRBV19 and TRBJ2-1; 13 bases line up with TRBD2. Germline assignment: CDR1 LNHDA and CDR2 SQIVND (reference sequence). V was pared by 6 bases and J by 5 bases, with 4 bases of the junction left unmatched. The CDR3 is made up of 15 amino acids. CDR3 amino acids: CASRGGTSGNNEQFF. CDR3 coding DNA: TGTGCCAGTAGGGGGGGGACTAGCGGGAACAATGAGCAGTTCTTC. Filled out from reference TRBV19 and TRBJ2-1, the complete variable domain reads DGGITQSPKYLFRKEGQNVTLSCEQNLNHDAMYWYRQDPGQGLRLIYYSQIVNDFQKGDIAEGYSVSREKKESFPLTVTSAQKNPTAFYLCASRGGTSGNNEQFFGPGTRLTVL.

This clonotype rates as medium-sized. The J gene is TRBJ2-1, the V gene TRBV6-2 or TRBV6-3, with 9 nucleotides matching TRBD2. The CDR3 spans 15 residues. Trimming removed 6 bases from V and 8 bases from J; junction bases left unmatched: 11. The V gene's germline CDR1 is MNHEY and CDR2 SVGEGT. CDR3 loop: CASRHGTSSVHEQFF. The CDR3 DNA sequence: TGTGCCAGCAGACACGGGACTAGCAGCGTGCATGAGCAGTTCTTC.

On this clonotype: Without the conserved terminal phenylalanine or tryptophan, this CDR3 likely stems from a read error. The rearrangement joins TRBV19 to TRBJ1-5, with D perhaps matching TRBD1 (5 bases). The V end lost 9 bases, the J end lost 7 bases, and 25 bases lay between the germline ends. CDR1 is LNHDA, CDR2 SQIVND, per germline (reference sequence). CDR3 length: 16 amino acids. In nucleotides, the CDR3 is TGTGCCAGCAGCTCTTTTGTAACAGGCGGAGGGCAGCCCCAGCATTAT. This encodes CASSSFVTGGGQPQHY.

This chain links TRBV5-5 with TRBJ2-5; D is unresolved. This CDR3 region has 14 residues. The germline V gene encodes CDR1 SGHKS and CDR2 YYEKEE (reference sequence). With 4 bases removed from V and 3 bases from J, the gap between germline ends came to 13 bases. The CDR3, as DNA: TGTGCCAGCAGCCTTTACATCGACAAAGAGACCCAGTACTTC. This gives the protein CASSLYIDKETQYF. Together with reference TRBV5-5 and TRBJ2-5, the CDR3 gives the full variable domain: DAGVTQSPTHLIKTRGQQVTLRCSPISGHKSVSWYQQVLGQGPQFIFQYYEKEERGRGNFPDRFSARQFPNYSSELNVNALLLGDSALYLCASSLYIDKETQYFGPGTRLLVL.

This clonotype was observed a few times. Written as DNA, the CDR3 is TGTGCCAGCAGCCCGAGGGACAGGGCCACTTACGAGCAGTACTTC. It translates to CASSPRDRATYEQYF. The rearrangement links TRBV11-1 to TRBJ2-7; 9 nucleotides align to TRBD1. Trimming cost V 5 bases and J 4 bases; bases outside gene matches: 9. Looked up from germline, CDR1 is SGHAT and CDR2 is FQDESV (reference sequence). The CDR3 is made up of 15 amino acids.

Within the sample, this clonotype is medium-sized. The J gene is TRBJ2-3, the V gene TRBV6-2 or TRBV6-3; D is unclear. Trimming removed 2 bases at V and 3 bases at J, with 3 bases between. The CDR3 totals 12 residues. CDR1 MNHEY and CDR2 SVGEGT come from the germline V gene. The CDR3 is CASSYVTDTQYF. CDR3 DNA: TGTGCCAGCAGTTACGTGACAGATACGCAGTATTTT.

By proportion, this clonotype is medium-sized. The J gene is TRBJ2-1, the V gene TRBV6-2 or TRBV6-3; unclear D gene. V lost 1 base and J 6 bases, leaving 4 bases between the germline ends. Germline CDR1 MNHEY, CDR2 SVGEGT. The CDR3 loop spans 12 amino acids. Here the CDR3 DNA reads TGTGCCAGCAGTTACTACGTCAATGAGCAGTTCTTC. It specifies CASSYYVNEQFF.

Remarks on this clonotype: Given a far larger clone just one base away, this is likely a sequencing read error. This chain joins TRBV27 and TRBJ2-7; D gene uncertain. CDR3 size: 12 residues. Trimming removed 9 bases from V and 7 bases from J, with 16 bases in between. Germline CDR1 reads MNHEY; CDR2 reads SMNVEV (reference sequence). The CDR3 DNA reads as TGTGCCAGTAGTATAGGTTGGAAGGAGCAGTACTTC. This translates into CASSIGWKEQYF.